Following are 6 T cell receptor beta chains from one sample sequenced in a study. TCRdb passed the 5' RACE reads through MiXCR, listing each CDR3 protein once. The repertoire consists of about 42,000 distinct CDR3 sequences, with approximately 30% occurring once and the leading ten covering roughly 4.1%. The sequencing input was tumor-infiltrating memory CD4+ T cells sorted from the breast tumor. The subset is: memory CD4+ T cells, CD4+CD45RO+CD25-. Every receptor here comes from a female donor with breast cancer.

This clonotype was detected ten times or more. V is TRBV27 and J is TRBJ1-2; no reliable D call. Germline CDR1 MNHEY, CDR2 SMNVEV (reference sequence). This CDR3 is 15 amino acids long. V lost 5 bases to trimming and J lost 4 bases, with 17 bases between them. The CDR3 spells CASSRRPSGGYGYTF. For the CDR3, the DNA is TGTGCCAGCAGTCGACGCCCCTCCGGTGGCTATGGCTACACCTTC.

The rearrangement links TRBV7-3 to TRBJ2-7; 8 bases line up with TRBD2. The V gene end was trimmed by 2 bases and the J gene end by 5 bases; junction bases not matched to a gene: 8. From germline, CDR1 is SGHTA and CDR2 FQGTGA. CDR3 length: 15 residues. The CDR3: CASSLLGTRDDEQYF. CDR3 bases: TGTGCCAGCAGCTTATTAGGGACTAGGGACGACGAGCAGTACTTC.

The sample holds a few counts of this clonotype. The rearrangement links TRBV20-1 to TRBJ1-2; no clear D gene. The CDR3 spans 14 residues. Germline CDR1 reads DFQATT; CDR2 reads SNEGSKA (reference sequence). V was cut by 7 bases and J by 4 bases, with 19 bases left in between. In DNA, the CDR3 is TGCAGTGAAACGATGATCCGGCGCTCCTATGGCTACACCTTC. Protein product: CSETMIRRSYGYTF.

The J gene is TRBJ1-1, the V gene TRBV4-1, with unresolved D. Germline V lookup: CDR1 MGHRA, CDR2 YSYEKL. The CDR3 runs 15 residues. V gave up 0 bases and J gave up 4 bases, with 12 bases separating them. CDR3 sequence reads: CASSQDRALGTEAFF. DNA of the CDR3: TGCGCCAGCAGCCAAGATCGGGCCTTGGGCACTGAAGCTTTCTTT.

Here the CDR3 DNA reads TGTGCCAGCAGGCCTTCAGGGTACACTGAAGCTTTCTTT. It codes for CASRPSGYTEAFF. The chain links TRBV28 to TRBJ1-1; maybe TRBD1 (5 bases). Trimming pared 6 bases from V and 3 bases from J, leaving 11 bases between. The CDR3 totals 13 residues. Germline V gene sequence: CDR1 MDHEN, CDR2 SYDVKM.

The chain joins TRBV2 to TRBJ1-1; a weak D match, TRBD1 (6 bases). Germline CDR1 is SNHLY and CDR2 is FYNNEI. The length of the CDR3 is 14 residues. Trimming removed 11 bases at V and 0 bases at J, with 16 bases between. The CDR3 protein is CACWTAPMNTEAFF. The CDR3 coding sequence is TGTGCCTGTTGGACAGCACCTATGAACACTGAAGCTTTCTTT.